A selection of T cell receptor beta chains follows, all from one sample in a study of T cells after yellow fever vaccination. MiXCR was run by TCRdb on the 5' RACE reads, yielding one entry per CDR3 protein. The sample carries about 330,000 distinct CDR3 sequences, about 8.3% recorded once. The source material was PBMCs, sampled about 49 days after the first yellow fever vaccination. The receptors were gathered from a man aged 18 to 29 who received the YFV17D yellow fever vaccine. Each CDR3 is given with its conserved first and last residue. A D gene is named only where the DNA matches it firmly. Rows may omit the clone size; those that give it use once, few, many or a size class.

j_gene | v_gene | d_gene | abundance | len | CDR3nt | CDR3aa
TRBJ2-3 | TRBV2 | NA | few | 14 | TGTGCCAGCTGGACTCAATCTAGCACAGATACGCAGTATTTT | CASWTQSSTDTQYF
TRBJ2-1 | TRBV19 | TRBD1 | few | 15 | TGTGCCAGTAGTCCAGGACAGGGCGACGACAATGAGCAGTTCTTC | CASSPGQGDDNEQFF
TRBJ2-1 | TRBV20-1 | TRBD2 | NA | 18 | TGCAGTGCTAGAGATGGACTAGCGGGGCCGAGCTCCTACAATGAGCAGTTCTTC | CSARDGLAGPSSYNEQFF
TRBJ2-7 | TRBV20-1 | NA | few | 15 | TGCAGTGCTAGAGATAGGCGTGCTTCGGGTTACGAGCAGTACTTC | CSARDRRASGYEQYF
TRBJ2-3 | TRBV9 | NA | many | 15 | TGTGCCAGCAGCGTAGGACCATCAGGGGTAGCTACGCAGTATTTT | CASSVGPSGVATQYF
TRBJ2-5 | TRBV5-4 | TRBD1 | few | 14 | TGTGCCAGCAGTTGGGACAGGGGGGAAGAGACCCAGTACTTC | CASSWDRGEETQYF
TRBJ2-5 | TRBV4-2 | NA | many | 14 | TGTGCCAGCAGCCAGGGGCAGTACCAAGAGACCCAGTACTTC | CASSQGQYQETQYF
TRBJ2-2 | TRBV30 | NA | NA | 15 | TGTGCCTCTCCTAGGGGCGCCGCGAACACCGGGGAGCTGTTTTTT | CASPRGAANTGELFF
TRBJ2-3 | TRBV10-3 | NA | few | 13 | TGTGCCATCAGTGATCGGACAGTAGATACGCAGTATTTT | CAISDRTVDTQYF
TRBJ2-1 | TRBV6-1 | TRBD2 | many | 17 | TGTGCCAGCAGTAGGGAGGAGCGGGGGGGCCTCTACAATGAGCAGTTCTTC | CASSREERGGLYNEQFF
TRBJ2-2 | TRBV12-3/TRBV12-4 | NA | few | 14 | TGTGCCAGCAGTTTATTTGCAGACACCGGGGAGCTGTTTTTT | CASSLFADTGELFF
TRBJ2-5 | TRBV2 | NA | NA | 15 | TGTGCCAGCGTTTGGGAGAGCGGCACGGAGGAGACCCAGTACTTC | CASVWESGTEETQYF
TRBJ2-5 | TRBV12-3/TRBV12-4 | NA | NA | 13 | TGTGCCAGCAGGCACCCGGACAAAGAGACCCAGTACTTC | CASRHPDKETQYF
TRBJ2-6 | TRBV7-2 | NA | many | 11 | TGTGCCAGCAGCTTACGAGGGCCCTTGACTTTC | CASSLRGPLTF
TRBJ2-1 | TRBV4-3 | NA | few | 16 | TGCGCCAGCAGCCAAGATAGGGGGGGAGTCAGAAATGAGCAGTTCTTC | CASSQDRGGVRNEQFF
TRBJ1-1 | TRBV6-5 | NA | few | 16 | TGTGCCAGCAGTTACCCCCTCGGGCAGGGAGCTTTTGAAGCTTTCTTT | CASSYPLGQGAFEAFF
TRBJ2-1 | TRBV11-2 | TRBD2 | few | 21 | TGTGCCAGTGGGACACCAACTGAGAGACTAGCGGGGGTCCCCTCCTACAATGAGCAGTTCTTC | CASGTPTERLAGVPSYNEQFF
TRBJ2-7 | TRBV7-6 | NA | NA | 16 | TGTGCCAGCAGCTTAGTTCTAGATCCTGGTACAGACGAGCAGTACTTC | CASSLVLDPGTDEQYF
TRBJ1-3 | TRBV15 | NA | few | 16 | TGTGCCACCAGCACCAACCCCGACGGAGCTAGGGGCACCATATATTTT | CATSTNPDGARGTIYF
TRBJ2-5 | TRBV5-4 | TRBD2 | NA | 15 | TGTGCCAGCAGCTTCCGCGGGGGGCATAAAGAGACCCAGTACTTC | CASSFRGGHKETQYF
TRBJ2-7 | TRBV6-5 | TRBD2 | few | 16 | TGTGCCAGCAGATTAACCGGGACTAGCGGGGCCCACGAGCAGTACTTC | CASRLTGTSGAHEQYF
TRBJ2-3 | TRBV7-2 | TRBD1 | NA | 14 | TGTGCCAGCAGCCCCGCGAGCAGGGGGGATACGCAGTATTTT | CASSPASRGDTQYF
TRBJ2-1 | TRBV5-1 | TRBD1 | NA | 12 | TGCGCCAGGGACAGGGGTGCAAATGAGCAGTTCTTC | CARDRGANEQFF
TRBJ1-1 | TRBV20-1 | NA | NA | 11 | TGCAGTGCTCGGATTGGGGCCGAAGCTTTCTTT | CSARIGAEAFF
TRBJ2-7 | TRBV12-3/TRBV12-4 | NA | many | 14 | TGTGCCAGCAGTTTGATGACGGTCTCCTACGAGCAGTACTTC | CASSLMTVSYEQYF
TRBJ1-3 | TRBV30 | NA | few | 15 | TGTGCCTGGAGTAAAATACGGGTTTCTGGAAACACCATATATTTT | CAWSKIRVSGNTIYF
TRBJ2-4 | TRBV5-5 | NA | many | 15 | TGTGCCAGCAGCTTGCTCACAGCCGAGCTTATAGTTCAGTACTTC | CASSLLTAELIVQYF
TRBJ2-1 | TRBV20-1 | NA | NA | 16 | TGCAGTGCTAGAGATATCGAAGGACACGCAAACAATGAGCAGTTCTTC | CSARDIEGHANNEQFF
TRBJ1-5 | TRBV20-1 | TRBD1 | NA | 13 | TGCAGTGGGGGACAGGCCAACAATCAGCCCCAGCATTTT | CSGGQANNQPQHF
TRBJ2-5 | TRBV11-2 | NA | NA | 12 | TGTGCCAGCAGCACCAGGGGAGAGACCCAGTACTTC | CASSTRGETQYF
TRBJ2-3 | TRBV5-4 | NA | few | 14 | TGTGCCAGCAGCTTGCCGGGGCCCCCGGATACGCAGTATTTT | CASSLPGPPDTQYF
TRBJ2-7 | TRBV7-2 | NA | few | 12 | TGTGCCAGCAGCTTGGAAGAGTACGAGCAGTACTTC | CASSLEEYEQYF
TRBJ1-4 | TRBV4-3 | NA | few | 17 | TGCGCCAGCAGCCAAGATGGGGTCTGGATGCCTAATGAAAAACTGTTTTTT | CASSQDGVWMPNEKLFF
TRBJ2-7 | TRBV7-2 | NA | many | 13 | TGTGCCAGCAGCGACCGGAGGGAGCGCGAGCAGTACTTC | CASSDRREREQYF
TRBJ2-1 | TRBV7-9 | TRBD1 | many | 14 | TGTGCCAGCAGCTCCTGGGACAGGGAAGAAGGGCAGTTCTTC | CASSSWDREEGQFF
TRBJ1-5 | TRBV20-1 | NA | NA | 17 | TGCAGTGCTAGGAGTGGTCCGGGACAAGGGGTCAATCAGCCCCAGCATTTT | CSARSGPGQGVNQPQHF
TRBJ1-2 | TRBV7-2 | NA | few | 13 | TGTGCCAGCAGCACGGTGGGGCTCTATGGCTACACCTTC | CASSTVGLYGYTF
TRBJ1-4 | TRBV19 | NA | few | 14 | TGTGCCAGTAGTGCCACAGGGATAAATGAAAAACTGTTTTTT | CASSATGINEKLFF
TRBJ1-6 | TRBV5-4 | NA | NA | 15 | TGTGCCAGCAGCGCCGCCGGGACCTCCATTTCACCCCTCCACTTT | CASSAAGTSISPLHF
TRBJ2-3 | TRBV6-1 | TRBD1 | few | 15 | TGTGCCAGTGCTACAGGGGGCTTTAGCACAGATACGCAGTATTTT | CASATGGFSTDTQYF
TRBJ2-5 | TRBV4-2 | TRBD2 | few | 16 | TGTGCCAGCAGCCAAGGGTCAGCGGGGGGGCAAGAGACCCAGTACTTC | CASSQGSAGGQETQYF
TRBJ1-4 | TRBV27 | TRBD1 | NA | 14 | TGTGCCAGCAGTCTCCAGAGACAGGGGGAAAAACTGTTTTTT | CASSLQRQGEKLFF
TRBJ1-2 | TRBV7-2 | NA | NA | 13 | TGTGCCAGCAGTCAGACAGGCACCTATGGCTACACCTTC | CASSQTGTYGYTF
TRBJ1-5 | TRBV6-2/TRBV6-3 | NA | few | 12 | TGTGCCAGCAGCCCGAGAGACCAGCCCCAGCATTTT | CASSPRDQPQHF
TRBJ2-1 | TRBV20-1 | NA | NA | 13 | TGCAGTGCTAGAGATCCAAGCGGAATTGAGCAGTTCTTC | CSARDPSGIEQFF
TRBJ2-6 | TRBV7-2 | NA | NA | 15 | TGTGCCAGCAGCTTATATGGAGCTGGGGCCAACGTCCTGACTTTC | CASSLYGAGANVLTF
TRBJ2-1 | TRBV4-2 | TRBD2 | once | 17 | TGTGCCAGCAGCCAAGGCCATAGCGGGGGCTCGTACAATGAGCAGTTCTTC | CASSQGHSGGSYNEQFF
TRBJ2-3 | TRBV11-1 | TRBD1 | few | 16 | TGTGCCAGCAGCTCCCTCCGAGACAGGGACACAGATACGCAGTATTTT | CASSSLRDRDTDTQYF
TRBJ1-6 | TRBV16 | TRBD1 | many | 19 | TGTGCCAGCAGCCAACTCGTTCCGGGACAGGGCCTCTATAATTCACCCCTCCACTTT | CASSQLVPGQGLYNSPLHF
TRBJ2-1 | TRBV2 | TRBD2 | many | 15 | TGTGCCAGCAGTGGAGGCGGGGGGGCCCAGGATGAGCAGTTCTTC | CASSGGGGAQDEQFF
TRBJ1-1 | TRBV12-3/TRBV12-4 | NA | few | 14 | TGTGCCAGCAGTCTCCTTGGGGGGCCGACTGAAGCTTTCTTT | CASSLLGGPTEAFF
TRBJ2-1 | TRBV4-1 | NA | few | 13 | TGCGCCAGCAGCCAGATTGATCTCAATGAGCAGTTCTTC | CASSQIDLNEQFF
TRBJ2-3 | TRBV7-6 | NA | few | 15 | TGTGCCAGCAGCTTAGATTGGGGTGCCACAGATACGCAGTATTTT | CASSLDWGATDTQYF
TRBJ2-5 | TRBV5-6 | TRBD1 | NA | 15 | TGTGCCAGCAGCCTCGTTAGAGGGGGCGCTGAGACCCAGTACTTC | CASSLVRGGAETQYF